This is a list of T cell receptor beta chains from one sample in a study of T cell responses to AZD1222 COVID-19 vaccine. The assay was immunoSEQ multiplex PCR, and TCRdb's table has in-frame clones only and misses some. The sample lists roughly 120,000 clones, more than 75% occurring once. The sequencing used peripheral blood, collected 28 days after the second AZD1222 dose. The origin of the receptors is an adult who received the AZD1222 COVID-19 vaccine. Both conserved end residues are part of each CDR3. A D gene is named only where the DNA matches it firmly. A row's size may be missing; if present it is once, few, many or a size class.

NA	TRBJ2-7	NA	TRBV14	TGTGCCAGCAGCCAGGGCTACGAGCAGTACTTC	CASSQGYEQYF
NA	TRBJ1-4	NA	TRBV27	TGTGCCAGCAGTTTTTCAGGAGAAAAACTGTTTTTT	CASSFSGEKLFF
NA	TRBJ1-1	NA	TRBV9	TGTGCCAGCAGCTGGATACAGGGCACTGAAGCTTTCTTT	CASSWIQGTEAFF
NA	TRBJ1-5	NA	TRBV28	TGTGCCAGCAGTTTTGGGGGCGGGGGTAGGCCCCAGCATTTT	CASSFGGGGRPQHF
TRBD1	TRBJ1-3	NA	TRBV6-6	TGTGCCAGCATGTTAACCGGGACAGCTGGAAACACCATATATTTT	CASMLTGTAGNTIYF
NA	TRBJ2-7	NA	TRBV15	TGTGCCACCAGCAGAGGGGCGGGAAACTCCTACGAGCAGTACTTC	CATSRGAGNSYEQYF
TRBD1	TRBJ2-7	NA	TRBV4-1	TGCGCCAGCAGCCAAGAGGGACAGGGGACATACGAGCAGTACTTC	CASSQEGQGTYEQYF
NA	TRBJ1-6	NA	TRBV30	TGTGCAAACCCGACCGGGACTCCTAAGAATTCACCCCTCCACTTT	CANPTGTPKNSPLHF
TRBD1	TRBJ1-4	NA	TRBV20-1	TGCAGTGCTAGTGGGACAGCAACTAATGAAAAACTGTTTTTT	CSASGTATNEKLFF
NA	TRBJ1-2	NA	TRBV18	TGTGCCAGCTCACCAGGGTTAGACTATGGCTACACCTTC	CASSPGLDYGYTF
NA	TRBJ2-5	once	TRBV18	TGTGCCAGCTCACCAGGGACGGACGGGATCCAAGAGACCCAGTACTTC	CASSPGTDGIQETQYF
NA	TRBJ2-7	few	TRBV5-6	TGTGCCAGCAGCTACCAGGGCTACGAGCAGTACTTC	CASSYQGYEQYF
NA	TRBJ2-7	NA	TRBV12-3/TRBV12-4	TGTGCCAGCAGCCCGCAGAGTTTCTACGAGCAGTACTTC	CASSPQSFYEQYF
NA	TRBJ1-2	NA	TRBV5-6	TGTGCCAGCAGCCGCGCCCGGATAAACTATGGCTACACCTTC	CASSRARINYGYTF
NA	TRBJ1-1	NA	TRBV11-3	TGTGCCAGCAGCTCTCCGGAGAACACTGAAGCTTTCTTT	CASSSPENTEAFF
NA	TRBJ1-1	NA	TRBV11-1	TGTGCCAGCAGCTCGGACACATTGAACACTGAAGCTTTCTTT	CASSSDTLNTEAFF
TRBD1	TRBJ1-2	NA	TRBV11-1	TGTGCCAGCAGCCCCACAGGGGTTCAAGGCTACACCTTC	CASSPTGVQGYTF
NA	TRBJ2-7	NA	TRBV4-3	TGCGCCAGCAGCCAAGGGGGAGGTAAGGGAGCGTCCTACGAGCAGTACTTC	CASSQGGGKGASYEQYF
TRBD1	TRBJ1-5	NA	TRBV6-2/TRBV6-3	TGTGCCAGCAGTTACGGGGGACTACAGGGGCGGCAGCCCCAGCATTTT	CASSYGGLQGRQPQHF
TRBD1	TRBJ1-1	NA	TRBV14	TGTGCCAGCAGCCAAATACAGGGGCCTGAAGCTTTCTTT	CASSQIQGPEAFF
NA	TRBJ2-2	NA	TRBV5-4	TGTGCCAGCAGCCTGGCCATACCTACCGGGGAGCTGTTTTTT	CASSLAIPTGELFF
TRBD2	TRBJ2-3	NA	TRBV7-9	TGTGCCAGCAGCCCCGGGACTAGCCTCACAGATACGCAGTATTTT	CASSPGTSLTDTQYF
TRBD2	TRBJ2-1	NA	TRBV12-5	TGTGCTAGTGGTTTGGTATCCGGGACTAGCGGGAGAAATGAGCAGTTCTTC	CASGLVSGTSGRNEQFF
NA	TRBJ2-7	NA	TRBV9	TGTGCCAGCAGCCCGAGGGGGACCCACTACGAGCAGTACTTC	CASSPRGTHYEQYF
NA	TRBJ2-7	NA	TRBV28	TGTGCCAGCAGTTTATACAGGCAGACCTACGAGCAGTACTTC	CASSLYRQTYEQYF
NA	TRBJ2-5	NA	TRBV6-2/TRBV6-3	TGTGCCAGCAGTTACCGGGGGCTGACTCGGGAGACCCAGTACTTC	CASSYRGLTRETQYF
TRBD2	TRBJ2-5	NA	TRBV28	TGTGCCAGCAGTTTATGGCCCCGGGGGGTAGCGGGAGATTCAGAGACCCAGTACTTC	CASSLWPRGVAGDSETQYF
TRBD1	TRBJ1-3	few	TRBV6-5	TGTGCCAGCAGTTTTGCCCGGGACAGTGGAAACACCATATATTTT	CASSFARDSGNTIYF
NA	TRBJ1-5	NA	TRBV3-1/TRBV3-2	TGTGCCAGCAGCTACGGCACAGGCAATCAGCCCCAGCATTTT	CASSYGTGNQPQHF
TRBD1	TRBJ1-1	NA	TRBV11-2	TGTGCCAGCAGCCCCGGACAGGGAGTGAACACTGAAGCTTTCTTT	CASSPGQGVNTEAFF
NA	TRBJ1-2	NA	TRBV7-3	TGTGCCAGCAGCTTGTCATCCGGTGACTTCGGGGGCTACACCTTC	CASSLSSGDFGGYTF
NA	TRBJ1-5	NA	TRBV11-2	TGTGCCAGCAGCTTGGAAAGAAATCAGCCCCAGCATTTT	CASSLERNQPQHF
NA	TRBJ2-7	NA	TRBV11-2	TGTGCCAGCAGCGCGGCGGGCCTAAGCTCCTACGAGCAGTACTTC	CASSAAGLSSYEQYF
NA	TRBJ2-6	NA	TRBV7-9	TGTGCCAGCAGCTTAGACAGGGATATGCCCTCTGGGGCCAACGTCCTGACTTTC	CASSLDRDMPSGANVLTF
TRBD1	TRBJ1-5	many	TRBV5-5	TGTGCCAGCAGTCCGGGACAGGGGAGGCCCCAGCATTTT	CASSPGQGRPQHF
NA	TRBJ2-5	few	TRBV9	TGTGCCAGCAGCGTCGCGGGGCAGGGAGAGACCCAGTACTTC	CASSVAGQGETQYF
NA	TRBJ2-1	NA	TRBV7-2	TGTGCCAGCAGCTTAGCGCACAGCAATGAGCAGTTCTTC	CASSLAHSNEQFF
TRBD1	TRBJ2-5	NA	TRBV14	TGTGCCAGCAGCCAAGATGGGGGACAGGGCAGGAAGACCCAGTACTTC	CASSQDGGQGRKTQYF
TRBD1	TRBJ1-5	NA	TRBV18	TGTGCCAGCTCACCCGGTGCGGGACAGGGGTATGATCAGCCCCAGCATTTT	CASSPGAGQGYDQPQHF
TRBD2	TRBJ2-2	NA	TRBV28	TGTGCCAGCAGTTCGCGGGAGCGAAGCACCGGGGAGCTGTTTTTT	CASSSRERSTGELFF
NA	TRBJ2-3	NA	TRBV6-4	TGTGCCAGCAGTTACACAGGGGAGGCAGATACGCAGTATTTT	CASSYTGEADTQYF
NA	TRBJ1-1	few	TRBV30	TGTGCCGGCAGGGTCGGCACTGAAGCTTTCTTT	CAGRVGTEAFF
NA	TRBJ2-1	once	TRBV4-1	TGCGCCAGCAGCCAAGATTGGGGGCCTTCCTACAATGAGCAGTTCTTC	CASSQDWGPSYNEQFF
TRBD1	TRBJ1-2	NA	TRBV4-1	TGCGCCAGCAGCCAAGAAGGTATCGGGACAGGGGACGGCTACACCTTC	CASSQEGIGTGDGYTF
TRBD2	TRBJ2-3	NA	TRBV19	TGTGCCAGTAACCCGGGACTAGCGACCACAGATACGCAGTATTTT	CASNPGLATTDTQYF